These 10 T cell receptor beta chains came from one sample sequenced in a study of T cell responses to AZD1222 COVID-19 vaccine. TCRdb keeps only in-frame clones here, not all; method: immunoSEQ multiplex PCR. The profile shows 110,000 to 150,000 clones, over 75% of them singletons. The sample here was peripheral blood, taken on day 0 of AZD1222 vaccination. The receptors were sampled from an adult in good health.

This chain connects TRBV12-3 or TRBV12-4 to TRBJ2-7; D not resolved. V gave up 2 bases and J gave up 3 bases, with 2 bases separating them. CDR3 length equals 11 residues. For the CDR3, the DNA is TGTGCCAGCAGTTTAAACTACGAGCAGTACTTC. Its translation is CASSLNYEQYF.

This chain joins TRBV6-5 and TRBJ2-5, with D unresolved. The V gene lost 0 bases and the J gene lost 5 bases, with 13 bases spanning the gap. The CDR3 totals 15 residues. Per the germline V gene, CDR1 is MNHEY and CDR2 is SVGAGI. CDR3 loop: CASSYSYSFPETQYF. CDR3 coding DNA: TGTGCCAGCAGTTACTCCTATTCGTTCCCGGAGACCCAGTACTTC.

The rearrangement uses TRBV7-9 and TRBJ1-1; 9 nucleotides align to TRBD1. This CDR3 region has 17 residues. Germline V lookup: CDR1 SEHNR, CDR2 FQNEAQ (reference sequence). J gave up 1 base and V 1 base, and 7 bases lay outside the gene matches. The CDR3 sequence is CASSLVGTGGTNTEAFF. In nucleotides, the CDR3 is TGTGCCAGCAGCTTAGTCGGCACAGGGGGCACGAACACTGAAGCTTTCTTT.

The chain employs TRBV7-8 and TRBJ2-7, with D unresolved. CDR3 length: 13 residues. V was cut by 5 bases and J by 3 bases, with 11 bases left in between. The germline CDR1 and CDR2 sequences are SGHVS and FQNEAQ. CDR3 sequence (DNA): TGTGCCAGCAGCCTTGGACCAGACTACGAGCAGTACTTC. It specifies CASSLGPDYEQYF.

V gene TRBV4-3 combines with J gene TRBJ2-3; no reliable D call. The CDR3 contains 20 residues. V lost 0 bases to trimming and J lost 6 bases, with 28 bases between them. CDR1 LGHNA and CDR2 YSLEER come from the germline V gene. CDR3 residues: CASSQDVSIGSPSSIDTQYF. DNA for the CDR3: TGCGCCAGCAGCCAAGACGTATCCATCGGTAGCCCTTCATCGATCGATACGCAGTATTTT.

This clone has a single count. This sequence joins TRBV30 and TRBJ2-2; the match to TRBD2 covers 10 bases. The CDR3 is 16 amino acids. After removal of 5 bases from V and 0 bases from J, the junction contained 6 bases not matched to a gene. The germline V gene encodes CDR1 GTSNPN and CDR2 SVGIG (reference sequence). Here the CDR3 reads CAWLGTSVTNTGELFF. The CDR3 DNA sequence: TGTGCCTGGCTGGGGACTAGCGTTACGAACACCGGGGAGCTGTTTTTT.

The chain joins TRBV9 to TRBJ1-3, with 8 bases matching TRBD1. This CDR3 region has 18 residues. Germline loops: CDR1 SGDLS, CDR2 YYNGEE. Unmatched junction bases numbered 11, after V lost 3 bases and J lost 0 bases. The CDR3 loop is CASSANLGQGFSGNTIYF. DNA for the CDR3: TGTGCCAGCAGCGCAAACCTAGGACAGGGATTCTCTGGAAACACCATATATTTT.

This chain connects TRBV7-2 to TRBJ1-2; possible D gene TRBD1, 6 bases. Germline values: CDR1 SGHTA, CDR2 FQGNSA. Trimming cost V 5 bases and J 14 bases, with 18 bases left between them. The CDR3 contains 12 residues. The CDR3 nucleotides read TGTGCCAGCAGCGGCCGAGGGGGACCTCGGACCTTC. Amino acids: CASSGRGGPRTF.

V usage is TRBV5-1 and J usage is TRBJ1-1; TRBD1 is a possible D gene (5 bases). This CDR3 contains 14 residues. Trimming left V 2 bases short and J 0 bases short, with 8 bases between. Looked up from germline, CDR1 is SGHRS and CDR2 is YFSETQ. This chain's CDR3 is CASSFQGVNTEAFF. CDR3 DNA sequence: TGCGCCAGCAGCTTTCAGGGCGTGAACACTGAAGCTTTCTTT.

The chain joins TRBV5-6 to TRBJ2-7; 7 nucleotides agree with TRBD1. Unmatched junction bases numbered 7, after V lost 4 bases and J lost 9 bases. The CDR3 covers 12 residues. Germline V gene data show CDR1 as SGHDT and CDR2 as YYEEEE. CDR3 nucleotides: TGTGCCAGCAGCCCTCCGGGACAGCGGCAGTACTTC. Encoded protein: CASSPPGQRQYF.